This TCR beta chain was captured by sequencing in a study of CXCR3-negative and CXCR3-positive naive CD8 T cells. Libraries were UMI-labeled 5' RACE TRB cDNA. TCRdb reanalyzed the 5' RACE reads, giving one entry per CDR3 protein sequence and no DNA. The clone table shows over 55,000 distinct CDR3 sequences, with the ten largest holding 23%. Germline V gene lookup returns CDR1 GTSNPN and CDR2 SVGIG (reference sequence). The CDR3 loop spans 14 amino acids. This sequence joins TRBV30 and TRBJ1-1; without DNA, the TCRdb call of TRBD1 cannot be checked. This TCR was sampled from a human donor in good health. Some clones in this sample may be carry-over from other donors' samples. Material: memory CD8+ T cells from blood. CDR3 protein: CAWLWSRTDTEAFF.